This T cell receptor beta chain came from a study of cytomegalovirus exposure and HLA in healthy donors. Vbeta (60) and Jbeta (13) primers were used in the PCR. Some clones are missing from TCRdb's copy, which holds only in-frame ones; the method was immunoSEQ multiplex PCR. The sample shows 150,000 to 200,000 clones, roughly 80% of them seen only once. The J segment lost 7 bases and the V segment lost 5 bases, leaving 3 bases of the junction unmatched. This CDR3 contains 12 residues. Looked up from germline, CDR1 is MNHNS and CDR2 is SASEGT. This chain uses TRBV6-1 with TRBJ1-2; the match to TRBD1 covers 8 bases. This TCR was recovered from a man aged 50-59 years in good health and CMV-seropositive. Sequenced input: PBMCs. Here the CDR3 reads CASSRGQGGYTF. The CDR3 DNA reads TGTGCCAGCAGTCGCGGACAGGGTGGCTACACCTTC.